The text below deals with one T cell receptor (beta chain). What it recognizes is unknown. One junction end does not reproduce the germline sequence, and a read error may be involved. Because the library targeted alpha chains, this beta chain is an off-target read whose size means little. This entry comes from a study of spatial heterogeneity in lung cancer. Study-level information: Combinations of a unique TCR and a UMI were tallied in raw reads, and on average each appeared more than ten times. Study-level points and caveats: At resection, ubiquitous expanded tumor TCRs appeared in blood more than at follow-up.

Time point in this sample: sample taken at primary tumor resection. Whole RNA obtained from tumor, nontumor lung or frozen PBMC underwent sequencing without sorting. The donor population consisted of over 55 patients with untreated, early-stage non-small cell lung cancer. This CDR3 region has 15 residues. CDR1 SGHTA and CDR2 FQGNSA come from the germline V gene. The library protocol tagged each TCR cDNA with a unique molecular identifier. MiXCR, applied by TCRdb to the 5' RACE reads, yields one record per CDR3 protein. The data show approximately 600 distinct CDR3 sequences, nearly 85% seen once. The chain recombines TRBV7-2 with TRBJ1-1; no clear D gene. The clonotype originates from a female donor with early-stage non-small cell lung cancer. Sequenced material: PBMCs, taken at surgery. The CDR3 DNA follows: TGTGCCAGCAGCTTACCTCCGTCATCTAACAGTGAAGCTTTCTTT. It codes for CASSLPPSSNSEAFF. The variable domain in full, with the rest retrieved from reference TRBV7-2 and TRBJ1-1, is GAGVSQSPSNKVTEKGKDVELRCDPISGHTALYWYRQSLGQGLEFLIYFQGNSAPDKSGLPSDRFSAERTGGSVSTLTIQRTQQEDSAVYLCASSLPPSSNSEAFFGQGTRLTVV.